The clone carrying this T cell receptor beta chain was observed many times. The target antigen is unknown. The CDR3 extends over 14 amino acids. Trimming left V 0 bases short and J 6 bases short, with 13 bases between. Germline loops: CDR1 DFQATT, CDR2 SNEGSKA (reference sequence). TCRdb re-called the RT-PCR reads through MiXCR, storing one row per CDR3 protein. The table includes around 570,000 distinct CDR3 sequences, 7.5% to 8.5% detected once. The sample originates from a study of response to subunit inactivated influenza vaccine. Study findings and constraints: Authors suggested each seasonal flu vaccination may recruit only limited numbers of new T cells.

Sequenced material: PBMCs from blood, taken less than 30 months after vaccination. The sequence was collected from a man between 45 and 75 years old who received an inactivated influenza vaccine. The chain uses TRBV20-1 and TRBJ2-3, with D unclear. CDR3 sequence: CSAREALVADTQYF. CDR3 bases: TGCAGTGCTAGAGAGGCCCTAGTGGCCGATACGCAGTATTTT.